This T cell receptor beta chain was sequenced for a study of T cell responses to AZD1222 COVID-19 vaccine. Sequencing used immunoSEQ multiplex PCR; TCRdb keeps in-frame clones, though not all of them. The sample lists fewer than 85,000 clones, 80% to 90% occurring once. The CDR3 length is 15 residues. The germline CDR1 and CDR2 sequences are SGDLS and YYNGEE. The ends were cut back, 4 bases at V and 5 bases at J, with 16 bases in the middle. Of note for this clone: Its antigen is not known.

Study-wide results and limits: It should be noted that donors were predominantly white British and more often female, and clonal diversity was possibly underestimated. After the peak T cell response, and only then, were repertoires sampled.

Second doses at about 4 or about 12 weeks were pooled. This material consisted of peripheral blood, taken 28 days after the second AZD1222 dose. This rearrangement joins TRBV9 to TRBJ2-4; D unresolved. The sequence came from an adult who received the AZD1222 COVID-19 vaccine. The CDR3 reads CASSLLGLDQNIQYF. The DNA for the CDR3 is TGTGCCAGCAGCCTCCTCGGCCTTGATCAAAACATTCAGTACTTC.